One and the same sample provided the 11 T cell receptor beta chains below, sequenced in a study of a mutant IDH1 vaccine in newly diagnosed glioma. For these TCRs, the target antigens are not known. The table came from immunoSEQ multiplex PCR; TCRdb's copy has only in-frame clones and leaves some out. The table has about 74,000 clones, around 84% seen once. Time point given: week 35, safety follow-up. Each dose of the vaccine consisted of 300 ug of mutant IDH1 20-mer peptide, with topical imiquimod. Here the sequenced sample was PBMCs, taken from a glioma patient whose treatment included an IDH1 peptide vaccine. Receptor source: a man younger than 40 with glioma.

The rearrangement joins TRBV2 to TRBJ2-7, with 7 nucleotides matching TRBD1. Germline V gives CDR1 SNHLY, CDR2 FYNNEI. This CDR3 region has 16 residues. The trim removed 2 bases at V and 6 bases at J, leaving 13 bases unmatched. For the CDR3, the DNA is TGTGCCAGCAGTGAATTCGGACGAACTACAGGGGTCGAGCAGTACTTC. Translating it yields CASSEFGRTTGVEQYF.

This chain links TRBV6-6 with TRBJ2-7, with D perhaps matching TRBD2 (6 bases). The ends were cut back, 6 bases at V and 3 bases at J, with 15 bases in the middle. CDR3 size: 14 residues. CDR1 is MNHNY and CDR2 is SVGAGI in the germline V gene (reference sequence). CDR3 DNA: TGTGCCAGCAGCCGCGGGACGAACGTCTACGAGCAGTACTTC. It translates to CASSRGTNVYEQYF.

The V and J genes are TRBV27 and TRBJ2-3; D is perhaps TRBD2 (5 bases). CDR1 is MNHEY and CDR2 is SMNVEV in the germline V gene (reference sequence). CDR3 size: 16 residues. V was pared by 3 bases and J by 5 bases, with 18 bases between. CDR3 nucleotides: TGTGCCAGCAGTTTGGGCGGTGGGAGTGGGAAAGATACGCAGTATTTT. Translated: CASSLGGGSGKDTQYF.

The CDR3 reads CASSYWNGNEQFF. As DNA, the CDR3 is TGTGCCAGCAGTTACTGGAATGGCAATGAGCAGTTCTTC. The gene calls are TRBV6-5 and TRBJ2-1; D ambiguous. Trimming took off 1 base at V and 6 bases at J, with 7 bases between the two ends. CDR1 and CDR2 from the germline V gene are MNHEY and SVGAGI. This CDR3 is built from 13 residues.

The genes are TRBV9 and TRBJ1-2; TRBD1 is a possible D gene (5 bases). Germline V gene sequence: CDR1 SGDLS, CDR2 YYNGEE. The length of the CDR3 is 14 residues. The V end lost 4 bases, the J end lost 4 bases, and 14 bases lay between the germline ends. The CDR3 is CASSPSGLAYGYTF. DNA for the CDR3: TGTGCCAGCAGCCCCTCGGGACTGGCCTATGGCTACACCTTC. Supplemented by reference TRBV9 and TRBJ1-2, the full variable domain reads DSGVTQTPKHLITATGQRVTLRCSPRSGDLSVYWYQQSLDQGLQFLIQYYNGEERAKGNILERFSAQQFPDLHSELNLSSLELGDSALYFCASSPSGLAYGYTFGSGTRLTVV.

Here the CDR3 DNA reads TGTGCCAGCTGCCTGGAAACGAGTCACAAGGCTTTCTTT. It is translated as CASCLETSHKAFF. The V and J genes are TRBV6-1 and TRBJ1-1; unclear D gene. V dropped 8 bases and J dropped 11 bases, with 21 bases sitting between them. CDR1 and CDR2 from the germline V gene are MNHNS and SASEGT. This CDR3 has 13 residues.

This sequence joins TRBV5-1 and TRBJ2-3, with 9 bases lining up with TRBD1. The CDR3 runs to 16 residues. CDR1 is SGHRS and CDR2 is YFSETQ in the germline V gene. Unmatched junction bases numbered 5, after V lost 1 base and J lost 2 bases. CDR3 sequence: CASSLPGTGNTDTQYF. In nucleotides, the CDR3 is TGCGCCAGCAGCTTGCCCGGGACAGGGAACACAGATACGCAGTATTTT.

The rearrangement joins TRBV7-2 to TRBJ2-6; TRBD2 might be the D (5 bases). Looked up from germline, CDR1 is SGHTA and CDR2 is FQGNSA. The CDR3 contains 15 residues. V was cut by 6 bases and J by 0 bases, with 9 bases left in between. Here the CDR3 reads CASSDGGSGANVLTF. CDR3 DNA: TGTGCCAGCAGTGACGGAGGCTCTGGGGCCAACGTCCTGACTTTC.

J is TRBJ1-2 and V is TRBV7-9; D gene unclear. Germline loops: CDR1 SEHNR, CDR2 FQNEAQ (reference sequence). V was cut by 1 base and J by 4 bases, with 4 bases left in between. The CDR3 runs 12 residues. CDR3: CASSLEGYGYTF. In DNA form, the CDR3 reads TGTGCCAGCAGCTTAGAGGGCTATGGCTACACCTTC.

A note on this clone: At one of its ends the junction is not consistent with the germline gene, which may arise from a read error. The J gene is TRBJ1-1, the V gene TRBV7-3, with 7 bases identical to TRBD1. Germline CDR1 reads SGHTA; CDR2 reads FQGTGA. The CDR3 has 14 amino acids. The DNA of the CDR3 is TGCGCCAGCAGCCCAACAGGGGTAGACGTTGAAGCTTTCTTT. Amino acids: CASSPTGVDVEAFF.

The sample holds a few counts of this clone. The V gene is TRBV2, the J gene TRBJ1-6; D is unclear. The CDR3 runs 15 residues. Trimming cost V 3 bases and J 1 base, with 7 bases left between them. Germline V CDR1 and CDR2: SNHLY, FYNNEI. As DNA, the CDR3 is TGTGCCAGCAGTGACCGCCTATCCTATAATTCACCCCTCCACTTT. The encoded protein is CASSDRLSYNSPLHF.